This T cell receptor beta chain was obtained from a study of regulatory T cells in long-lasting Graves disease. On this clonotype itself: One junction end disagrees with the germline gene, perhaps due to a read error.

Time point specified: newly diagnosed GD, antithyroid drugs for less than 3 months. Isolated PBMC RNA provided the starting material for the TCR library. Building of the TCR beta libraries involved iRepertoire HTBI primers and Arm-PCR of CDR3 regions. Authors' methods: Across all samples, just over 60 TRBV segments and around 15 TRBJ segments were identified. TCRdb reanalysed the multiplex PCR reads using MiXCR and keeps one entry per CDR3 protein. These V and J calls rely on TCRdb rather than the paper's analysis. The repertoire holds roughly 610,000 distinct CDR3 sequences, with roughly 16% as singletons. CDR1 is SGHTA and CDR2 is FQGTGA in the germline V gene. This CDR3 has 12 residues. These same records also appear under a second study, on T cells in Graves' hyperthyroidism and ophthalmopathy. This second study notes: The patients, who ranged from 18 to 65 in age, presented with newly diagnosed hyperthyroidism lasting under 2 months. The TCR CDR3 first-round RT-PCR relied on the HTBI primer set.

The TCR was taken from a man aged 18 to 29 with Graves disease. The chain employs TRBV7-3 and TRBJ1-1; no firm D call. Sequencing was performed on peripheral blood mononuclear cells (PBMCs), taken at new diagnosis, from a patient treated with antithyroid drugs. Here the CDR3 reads CASGLGGESAFF. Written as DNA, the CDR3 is TGTGCCAGCGGCTTAGGCGGGGAGTCGGCTTTCTTT.